Below are 21 T cell receptor beta chains sequenced from a single sample in a study of cytomegalovirus exposure and HLA in healthy donors (dated by TCRdb to 2016 to 2017). Library preparation used the immunoSEQ multiplex PCR assay. For the multiplex PCR, a mixture combining 60 forward primers for TCR Vbeta segments and 13 reverse primers for TCR Jbeta segments was used. Here the immuneACCESS table is served through TCRdb, limited to in-frame sequences with V and J called. Missing clones are a known gap in these copies; in checked studies unresolved V genes cover under half, and the rest lacks a known reason. The sample table includes 68,000 or so clones. The ten most abundant clones make up around 7.5% of the sample. Sequencing was performed on PBMCs. Receptors were obtained from a female donor in good health and CMV-seropositive.

The rearrangement joins TRBV27 to TRBJ1-4; 7 nucleotides align to TRBD1. Germline V gene sequence: CDR1 MNHEY, CDR2 SMNVEV (reference sequence). V gave up 5 bases and J gave up 5 bases; unmatched junction bases: 5. The CDR3 length is 14 residues. The CDR3 region is CASSETTGNEKLFF. The DNA of the CDR3 is TGTGCCAGCAGTGAAACGACAGGGAATGAAAAACTGTTTTTT.

V usage is TRBV4-1 and J usage is TRBJ2-5, with 8 nucleotides matching TRBD2. The CDR3 extends over 16 amino acids. CDR1 MGHRA and CDR2 YSYEKL come from the germline V gene. Unmatched junction bases numbered 9, after V lost 4 bases and J lost 2 bases. CDR3 sequence (DNA): TGCGCCAGCAGCCGGACACTAGCGGCCATACAAGAGACCCAGTACTTC. Translating it yields CASSRTLAAIQETQYF.

Comments on this clone: The same CDR3 arises from other DNA sequences in this sample as well. V and J are TRBV9 and TRBJ2-2; D is unresolved. The germline V and J ends were trimmed by 2 bases and 1 base, with 6 bases remaining between them. The CDR3 length is 14 residues. The V gene's germline CDR1 is SGDLS and CDR2 YYNGEE. The CDR3 DNA reads as TGTGCCAGCAGCGTCACTGGGAACACCGGGGAGCTGTTTTTT. Encoded protein: CASSVTGNTGELFF.

The chain uses TRBV7-9 and TRBJ2-3; 11 positions match TRBD2. Germline values: CDR1 SEHNR, CDR2 FQNEAQ (reference sequence). CDR3 size: 15 residues. J was trimmed by 5 bases and V by 5 bases; bases with no gene match: 6. The DNA of the CDR3 is TGTGCCAGCAGCACGGGACTAGCGGCCCAAGATACGCAGTATTTT. Its protein is CASSTGLAAQDTQYF. The whole variable domain, remainder taken from reference TRBV7-9 and TRBJ2-3, is DTGVSQNPRHKITKRGQNVTFRCDPISEHNRLYWYRQTLGQGPEFLTYFQNEAQLEKSRLLSDRFSAERPKGSFSTLEIQRTEQGDSAMYLCASSTGLAAQDTQYFGPGTRLTVL.

The chain combines TRBV4-1 with TRBJ2-1; TRBD2 matches 7 bases. The CDR3 runs to 16 residues. Trimming removed 2 bases from V and 6 bases from J; junction bases left unmatched: 10. CDR1 is MGHRA, CDR2 YSYEKL, per germline. CDR3: CASSQSLTSFGNEQFF. The CDR3 DNA follows: TGCGCCAGCAGCCAAAGTTTGACTAGCTTCGGCAATGAGCAGTTCTTC.

V gene TRBV7-9 combines with J gene TRBJ1-2, with 7 bases fitting TRBD1. Trimming took 5 bases from V and 2 from J; bases not matched to a gene: 8. This CDR3 has 15 amino acids. Looked up from germline, CDR1 is SEHNR and CDR2 is FQNEAQ (reference sequence). The CDR3 sequence is CASSDTSTGNYGYTF. DNA for the CDR3: TGTGCCAGCAGCGATACCTCGACAGGGAACTATGGCTACACCTTC.

The rearrangement uses TRBV9 and TRBJ2-3, with 9 bases fitting TRBD2. With V trimmed by 3 bases and J by 0 bases, 11 bases remained unmatched. This CDR3 comprises 18 residues. Germline-derived CDR1 and CDR2 are SGDLS and YYNGEE. The CDR3, as DNA: TGTGCCAGCAGCGCCCGAACTAGCGGGCATTCTAGCACAGATACGCAGTATTTT. The encoded protein is CASSARTSGHSSTDTQYF. Supplemented by reference TRBV9 and TRBJ2-3, the full variable domain reads DSGVTQTPKHLITATGQRVTLRCSPRSGDLSVYWYQQSLDQGLQFLIQYYNGEERAKGNILERFSAQQFPDLHSELNLSSLELGDSALYFCASSARTSGHSSTDTQYFGPGTRLTVL.

This chain joins TRBV29-1 and TRBJ2-1; perhaps TRBD2 as D (5 bases). This CDR3 region has 16 residues. The V end lost 1 base, the J end lost 0 bases, and 13 bases lay between the germline ends. Germline V lookup: CDR1 SQVTM, CDR2 ANQGSEA. The CDR3 protein is CSVEGRAFNSYNEQFF. For the CDR3, the DNA is TGCAGCGTTGAAGGGCGGGCCTTCAACTCCTACAATGAGCAGTTCTTC.

The chain uses TRBV5-1 and TRBJ2-6, with a weak D call TRBD1 (5 bases). This CDR3 is built from 17 residues. Germline-derived CDR1 and CDR2 are SGHRS and YFSETQ. Between the trimmed V and J ends, which lost 0 bases and 0 bases, there was a span of 10 bases. The CDR3 region is CASSLEGLPSGANVLTF. In DNA, the CDR3 is TGCGCCAGCAGCTTGGAGGGGCTACCCTCTGGGGCCAACGTCCTGACTTTC.

This chain links TRBV18 with TRBJ2-7; 12 bases fit TRBD2. CDR3 length: 17 residues. The germline CDR1 and CDR2 sequences are KGHSH and LQKENI. J lost 3 bases, V lost 3 bases, and 9 bases had no gene match. DNA for the CDR3: TGTGCCAGCTCACCCACGGCCGGACTAGCGGGAATCTACGAGCAGTACTTC. It specifies CASSPTAGLAGIYEQYF.

This chain joins TRBV6-5 and TRBJ1-4, with 9 bases lining up with TRBD1. From germline, CDR1 is MNHEY and CDR2 SVGAGI. J was trimmed by 5 bases and V by 6 bases; bases with no gene match: 7. The CDR3 extends over 15 amino acids. Here the CDR3 reads CASRADRGYNEKLFF. CDR3 in DNA: TGTGCCAGCAGGGCGGACAGGGGTTACAATGAAAAACTGTTTTTT.

This rearrangement joins TRBV6-5 to TRBJ2-7; 9 bases are a match to TRBD1. Germline V gene data show CDR1 as MNHEY and CDR2 as SVGAGI. CDR3 length: 13 amino acids. The trim removed 0 bases at V and 6 bases at J, leaving 0 bases unmatched. The CDR3 reads CASSYSTGGEQYF. The CDR3, as DNA: TGTGCCAGCAGTTACTCGACAGGGGGCGAGCAGTACTTC.

This chain connects TRBV6-6 to TRBJ2-7; D is uncertain. Germline values: CDR1 MNHNY, CDR2 SVGAGI (reference sequence). V lost 0 bases to trimming and J lost 7 bases, with 7 bases between them. This CDR3 is 12 amino acids long. The CDR3 spells CASSYSDSEQYF. CDR3 nucleotides: TGTGCCAGCAGTTACTCCGACTCGGAGCAGTACTTC.

The chain joins TRBV30 to TRBJ2-5, with D possibly TRBD2 on 7 matching bases. Germline V lookup: CDR1 GTSNPN, CDR2 SVGIG (reference sequence). This CDR3 region has 15 residues. Trimming stripped 7 bases from V and 5 bases from J, with 23 bases between. Here the CDR3 DNA reads TGTGCCTTTGAAATAAAGGGGGGGGCGCTTGAGACCCAGTACTTC. Translation gives CAFEIKGGALETQYF.

This sequence joins TRBV11-2 and TRBJ2-7; 8 bases fit TRBD2. CDR3 length: 13 amino acids. Unmatched junction bases numbered 10, after V lost 8 bases and J lost 7 bases. Germline CDR1 reads SGHAT; CDR2 reads FQNNGV. CDR3 amino acids: CASARVAGIEQYF. The CDR3 region has the DNA TGTGCCAGCGCACGGGTAGCGGGGATTGAGCAGTACTTC.

The V and J genes are TRBV5-1 and TRBJ1-4; D gene unclear. The V gene lost 8 bases and the J gene lost 8 bases, with 7 bases spanning the gap. The CDR3 extends over 10 amino acids. Germline V gene lookup returns CDR1 SGHRS and CDR2 YFSETQ. CDR3 nucleotides: TGCGCCAGTGATGGCGAAAAACTGTTTTTT. Translating it yields CASDGEKLFF.

This rearrangement joins TRBV28 to TRBJ2-7, with a tentative D call TRBD2 (6 bases). CDR3 length: 15 residues. Per germline, CDR1 MDHEN and CDR2 SYDVKM. The V end was cut by 5 bases, the J end by 4 bases, with 18 bases between. CDR3 sequence: CASSLTGLGQYEQYF. As DNA, the CDR3 is TGTGCCAGCAGTCTAACGGGACTCGGGCAATACGAGCAGTACTTC.

The rearrangement joins TRBV29-1 to TRBJ2-3; TRBD1 matches at 7 bases. Unmatched junction bases numbered 6, after V lost 1 base and J lost 2 bases. The CDR3 is made up of 15 amino acids. Germline V gene data show CDR1 as SQVTM and CDR2 as ANQGSEA. The CDR3 region is CSVEGGTAPTDTQYF. As DNA, the CDR3 is TGCAGCGTTGAAGGAGGGACAGCCCCCACAGATACGCAGTATTTT.

The chain recombines TRBV6-5 with TRBJ2-2; possibly TRBD2 for D (5 bases). The CDR3 is made up of 16 amino acids. Deletions cut 0 bases from V and 4 bases from J, with 12 bases between. Germline V gene sequence: CDR1 MNHEY, CDR2 SVGAGI. The CDR3 nucleotides are TGTGCCAGCAGTTACTCCCTAGAAACTAGCACCGGGGAGCTGTTTTTT. Its protein is CASSYSLETSTGELFF.

V is TRBV27 and J is TRBJ1-6; 9 bases agree with TRBD1. The V gene end was trimmed by 5 bases and the J gene end by 10 bases; junction bases not matched to a gene: 9. Germline CDR1 reads MNHEY; CDR2 reads SMNVEV (reference sequence). This CDR3 has 15 amino acids. This CDR3 reads CASSLRDRVGSPLHF. The CDR3 coding sequence is TGTGCCAGCAGTCTCCGGGACAGGGTGGGATCACCCCTCCACTTT.

The rearrangement links TRBV10-3 to TRBJ2-7; D perhaps matches TRBD1 (6 bases). Germline CDR1 is ENHRY and CDR2 is SYGVKD. The CDR3 covers 13 residues. The V end lost 9 bases, the J end lost 0 bases, and 12 bases lay between the germline ends. The CDR3 here is CAIGQQSSYEQYF. The CDR3, as DNA: TGTGCCATAGGACAGCAAAGCTCCTACGAGCAGTACTTC.